This T cell receptor (beta chain) was sequenced during a study of identical twins. V lost 8 bases and J 4 bases, leaving 11 bases between the germline ends. The CDR3 length is 13 residues. Germline V gene sequence: CDR1 WNHNN, CDR2 SYGVQD (reference sequence). Each CDR3 protein gets one entry after TCRdb re-called the 5' RACE reads with MiXCR. The data hold 280,000 or so distinct CDR3 sequences, with roughly 8.6% observed a single time. This clonotype was observed a few times. Its antigen is currently unknown. Study-level findings and limits: Conclusions rested on cross-sectional statistics rather than following the same donors.

Among all donors, each was a healthy Caucasian. The sample was also reused in another study, on yellow fever vaccine responses in identical twins.

The chain joins TRBV10-1 to TRBJ2-2, with a possible D match to TRBD1 (6 bases). The receptor's source is a woman under 30 in good health. Source material: memory (CD45RO+) T cells sorted from blood. In DNA, the CDR3 is TGCGCCAGCTTGGACAGCTTCACCGGGGAGCTGTTTTTT. This translates into CASLDSFTGELFF.